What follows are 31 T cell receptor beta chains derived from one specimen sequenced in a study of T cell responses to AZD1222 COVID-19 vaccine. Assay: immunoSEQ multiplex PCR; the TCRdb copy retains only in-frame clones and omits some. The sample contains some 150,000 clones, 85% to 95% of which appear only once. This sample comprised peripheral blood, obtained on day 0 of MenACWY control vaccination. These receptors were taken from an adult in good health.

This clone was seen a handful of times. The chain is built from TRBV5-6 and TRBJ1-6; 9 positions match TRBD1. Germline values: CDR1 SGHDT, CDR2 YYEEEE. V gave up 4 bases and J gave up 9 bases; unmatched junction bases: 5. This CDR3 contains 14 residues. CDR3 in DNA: TGTGCCAGCAGCAGGGACAGGGTGGGTTCACCCCTCCACTTT. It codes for CASSRDRVGSPLHF.

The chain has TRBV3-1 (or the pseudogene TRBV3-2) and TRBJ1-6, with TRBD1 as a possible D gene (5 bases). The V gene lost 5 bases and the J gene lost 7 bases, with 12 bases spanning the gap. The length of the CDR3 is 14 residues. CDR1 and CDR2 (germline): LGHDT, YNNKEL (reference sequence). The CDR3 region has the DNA TGTGCCAGCAGCATCGGGACGGCAAATTCACCCCTCCACTTT. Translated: CASSIGTANSPLHF.

The CDR3: CASSEWASKAYNEQFF. The CDR3 nucleotides read TGTGCCAGCAGTGAATGGGCGTCCAAGGCCTACAATGAGCAGTTCTTC. The chain recombines TRBV6-1 with TRBJ2-1; D is unresolved. Germline V gene sequence: CDR1 MNHNS, CDR2 SASEGT. The V end was cut by 2 bases, the J end by 2 bases, with 13 bases between. CDR3 length equals 16 residues.

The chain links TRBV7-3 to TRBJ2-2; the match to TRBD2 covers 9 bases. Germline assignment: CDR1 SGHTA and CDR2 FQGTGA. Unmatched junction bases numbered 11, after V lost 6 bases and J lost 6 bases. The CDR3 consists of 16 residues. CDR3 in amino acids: CASRFTGTSLAGELFF. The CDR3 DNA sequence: TGTGCCAGCAGGTTCACCGGGACTAGCTTGGCCGGGGAGCTGTTTTTT. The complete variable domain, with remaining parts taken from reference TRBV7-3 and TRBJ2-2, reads GAGVSQTPSNKVTEKGKYVELRCDPISGHTALYWYRQSLGQGPEFLIYFQGTGAADDSGLPNDRFFAVRPEGSVSTLKIQRTERGDSAVYLCASRFTGTSLAGELFFGEGSRLTVL.

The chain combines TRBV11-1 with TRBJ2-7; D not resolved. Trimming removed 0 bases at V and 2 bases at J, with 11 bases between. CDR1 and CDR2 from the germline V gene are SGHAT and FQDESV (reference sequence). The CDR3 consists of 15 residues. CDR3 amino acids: CASSLALTVTYEQYF. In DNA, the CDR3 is TGTGCCAGCAGCTTAGCGTTGACGGTGACCTACGAGCAGTACTTC.

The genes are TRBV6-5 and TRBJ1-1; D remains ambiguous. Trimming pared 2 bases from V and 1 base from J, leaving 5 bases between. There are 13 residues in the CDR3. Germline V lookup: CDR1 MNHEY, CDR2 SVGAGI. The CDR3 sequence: CASSYGSNTEAFF. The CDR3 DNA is TGTGCCAGCAGTTACGGGTCGAACACTGAAGCTTTCTTT.

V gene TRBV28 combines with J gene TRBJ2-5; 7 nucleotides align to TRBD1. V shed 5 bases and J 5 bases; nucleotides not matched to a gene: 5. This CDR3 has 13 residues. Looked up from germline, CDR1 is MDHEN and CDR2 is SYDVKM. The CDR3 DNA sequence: TGTGCCAGCAGTGAGACAGGGCGGGAGACCCAGTACTTC. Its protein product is CASSETGRETQYF.

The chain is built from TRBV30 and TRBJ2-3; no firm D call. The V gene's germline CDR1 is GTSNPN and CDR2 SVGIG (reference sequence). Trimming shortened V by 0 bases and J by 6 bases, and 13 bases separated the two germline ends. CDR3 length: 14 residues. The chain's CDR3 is CAWSVGGASDTQYF. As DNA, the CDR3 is TGTGCCTGGAGTGTAGGTGGAGCGTCGGATACGCAGTATTTT.

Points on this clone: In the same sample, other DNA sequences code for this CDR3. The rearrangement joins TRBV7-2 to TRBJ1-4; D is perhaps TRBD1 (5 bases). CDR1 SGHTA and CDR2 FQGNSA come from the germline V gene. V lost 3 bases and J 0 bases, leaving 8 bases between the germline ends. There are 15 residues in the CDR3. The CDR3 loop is CASSLQGATNEKLFF. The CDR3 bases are TGTGCCAGCAGCTTGCAGGGAGCAACTAATGAAAAACTGTTTTTT.

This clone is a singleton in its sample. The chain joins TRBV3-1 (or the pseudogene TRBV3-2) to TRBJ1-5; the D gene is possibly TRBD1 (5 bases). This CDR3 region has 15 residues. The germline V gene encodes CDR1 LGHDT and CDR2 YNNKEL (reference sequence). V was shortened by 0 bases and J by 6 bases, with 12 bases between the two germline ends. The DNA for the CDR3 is TGTGCCAGCAGCCAAGATACCAGGGTAGGTCAGCCCCAGCATTTT. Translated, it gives CASSQDTRVGQPQHF.

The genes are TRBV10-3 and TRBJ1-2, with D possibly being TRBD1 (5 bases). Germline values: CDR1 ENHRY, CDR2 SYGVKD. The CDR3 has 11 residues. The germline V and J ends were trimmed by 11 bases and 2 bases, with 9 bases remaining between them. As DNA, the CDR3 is TGTGCCGTCGGGACCAACTATGGCTACACCTTC. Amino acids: CAVGTNYGYTF.

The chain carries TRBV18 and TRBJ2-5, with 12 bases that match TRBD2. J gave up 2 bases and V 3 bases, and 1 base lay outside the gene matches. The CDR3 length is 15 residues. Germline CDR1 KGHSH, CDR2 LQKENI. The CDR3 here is CASSPGLAGQETQYF. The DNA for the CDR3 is TGTGCCAGCTCACCGGGACTAGCGGGTCAAGAGACCCAGTACTTC.

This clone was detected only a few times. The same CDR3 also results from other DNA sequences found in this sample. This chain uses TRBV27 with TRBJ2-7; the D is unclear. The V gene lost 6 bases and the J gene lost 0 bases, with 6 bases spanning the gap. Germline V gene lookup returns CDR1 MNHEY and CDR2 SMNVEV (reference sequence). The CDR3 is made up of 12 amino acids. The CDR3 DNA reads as TGTGCCAGCAGGGGATCCTCCTACGAGCAGTACTTC. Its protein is CASRGSSYEQYF.

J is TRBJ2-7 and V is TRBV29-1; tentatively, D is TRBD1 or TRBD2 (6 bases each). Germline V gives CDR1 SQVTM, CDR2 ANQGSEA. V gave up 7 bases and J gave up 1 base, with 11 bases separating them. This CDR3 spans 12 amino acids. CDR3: CSAGGRSYEQYF. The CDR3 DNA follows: TGCAGCGCCGGGGGCCGATCCTACGAGCAGTACTTC.

The CDR3 sequence is CASSQAVGVGDYEQYF. CDR3 coding DNA: TGTGCCAGCAGCCAAGCAGTTGGAGTAGGAGACTACGAGCAGTACTTC. This chain connects TRBV14 to TRBJ2-7; D is ambiguous. The V gene's germline CDR1 is SGHDN and CDR2 FVKESK. The V end was cut by 1 base, the J end by 3 bases, with 16 bases between. This CDR3 region has 16 residues.

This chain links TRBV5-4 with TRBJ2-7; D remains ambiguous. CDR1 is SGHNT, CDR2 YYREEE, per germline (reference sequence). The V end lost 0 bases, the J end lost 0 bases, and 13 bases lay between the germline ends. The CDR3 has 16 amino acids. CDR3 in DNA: TGTGCCAGCAGCTTGGACGTAGGTAGGATCTCCTACGAGCAGTACTTC. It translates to CASSLDVGRISYEQYF.

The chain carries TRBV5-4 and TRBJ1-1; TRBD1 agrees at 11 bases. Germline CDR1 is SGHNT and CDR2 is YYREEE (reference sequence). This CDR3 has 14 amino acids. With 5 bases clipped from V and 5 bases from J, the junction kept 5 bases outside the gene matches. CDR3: CASRPGQGATEAFF. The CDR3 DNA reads TGTGCCAGCAGACCTGGACAGGGGGCGACTGAAGCTTTCTTT. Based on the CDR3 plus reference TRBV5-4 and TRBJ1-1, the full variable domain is ETGVTQSPTHLIKTRGQQVTLRCSSQSGHNTVSWYQQALGQGPQFIFQYYREEENGRGNFPPRFSGLQFPNYSSELNVNALELDDSALYLCASRPGQGATEAFFGQGTRLTVV.

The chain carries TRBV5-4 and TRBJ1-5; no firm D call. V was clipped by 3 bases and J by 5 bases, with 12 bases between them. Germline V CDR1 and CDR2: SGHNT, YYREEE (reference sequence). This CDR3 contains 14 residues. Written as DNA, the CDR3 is TGTGCCAGCAGCTCCTACAATTCTGATCAGCCCCAGCATTTT. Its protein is CASSSYNSDQPQHF.

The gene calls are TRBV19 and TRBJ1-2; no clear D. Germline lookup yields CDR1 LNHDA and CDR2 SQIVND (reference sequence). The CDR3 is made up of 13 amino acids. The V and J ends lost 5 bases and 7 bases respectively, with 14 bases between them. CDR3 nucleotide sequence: TGTGCCAGTAGTTCGCCGGGATCTAGTGGCTACACCTTC. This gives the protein CASSSPGSSGYTF.

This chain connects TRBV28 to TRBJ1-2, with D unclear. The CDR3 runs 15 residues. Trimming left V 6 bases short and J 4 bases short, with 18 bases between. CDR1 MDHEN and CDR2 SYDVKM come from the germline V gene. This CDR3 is CASSFGLWETYGYTF. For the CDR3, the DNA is TGTGCCAGCAGCTTCGGGCTCTGGGAGACCTATGGCTACACCTTC.

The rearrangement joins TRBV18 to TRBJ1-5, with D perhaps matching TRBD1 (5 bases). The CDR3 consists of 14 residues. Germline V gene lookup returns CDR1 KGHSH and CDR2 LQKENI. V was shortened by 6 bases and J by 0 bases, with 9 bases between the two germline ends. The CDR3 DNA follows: TGTGCCAGCTCGTCCGGGACTAGCAATCAGCCCCAGCATTTT. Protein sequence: CASSSGTSNQPQHF.

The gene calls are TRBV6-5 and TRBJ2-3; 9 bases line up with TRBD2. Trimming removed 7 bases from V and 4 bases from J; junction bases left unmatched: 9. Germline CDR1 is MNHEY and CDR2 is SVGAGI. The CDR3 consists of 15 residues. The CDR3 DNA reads TGTGCCAGCAACGGCGGGGGGGCCGGGGCAGATACGCAGTATTTT. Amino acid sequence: CASNGGGAGADTQYF.

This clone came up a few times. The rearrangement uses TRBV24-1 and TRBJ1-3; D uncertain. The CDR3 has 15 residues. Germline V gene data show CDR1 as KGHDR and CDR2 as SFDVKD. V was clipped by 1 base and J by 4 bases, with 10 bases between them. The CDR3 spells CATSDFRRPGNTIYF. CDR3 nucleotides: TGTGCCACCAGTGATTTTCGCCGGCCAGGAAACACCATATATTTT.

DNA for the CDR3: TGTGCCAGCAGCTCAAATCCCAGGGGGACGGGAGAGACCCAGTACTTC. Its protein is CASSSNPRGTGETQYF. The chain couples TRBV7-2 to TRBJ2-5, with TRBD1 matching 7 bases. Trimming at V came to 4 bases and at J to 4 bases, leaving 12 bases not matched to a gene. Germline V lookup: CDR1 SGHTA, CDR2 FQGNSA. This CDR3 is built from 16 residues.

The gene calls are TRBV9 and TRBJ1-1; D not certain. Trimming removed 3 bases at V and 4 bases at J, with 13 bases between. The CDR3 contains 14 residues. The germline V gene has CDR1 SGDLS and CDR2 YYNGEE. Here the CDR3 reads CASSGTAGGTEAFF. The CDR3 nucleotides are TGTGCCAGCAGCGGAACGGCAGGAGGCACTGAAGCTTTCTTT.

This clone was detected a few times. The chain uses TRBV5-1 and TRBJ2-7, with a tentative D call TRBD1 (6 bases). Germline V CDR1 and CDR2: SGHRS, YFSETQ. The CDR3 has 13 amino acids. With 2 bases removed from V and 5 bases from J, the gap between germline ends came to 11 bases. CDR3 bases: TGCGCCAGCAGCTTTAGGGGGATGAACGAGCAGTACTTC. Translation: CASSFRGMNEQYF.

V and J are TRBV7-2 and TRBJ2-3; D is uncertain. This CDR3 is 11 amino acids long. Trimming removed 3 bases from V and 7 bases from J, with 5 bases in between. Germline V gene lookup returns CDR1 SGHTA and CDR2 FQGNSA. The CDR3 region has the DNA TGTGCCAGCAGCTTGGGGAATACGCAGTATTTT. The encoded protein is CASSLGNTQYF. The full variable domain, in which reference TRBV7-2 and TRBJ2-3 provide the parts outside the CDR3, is GAGVSQSPSNKVTEKGKDVELRCDPISGHTALYWYRQSLGQGLEFLIYFQGNSAPDKSGLPSDRFSAERTGGSVSTLTIQRTQQEDSAVYLCASSLGNTQYFGPGTRLTVL.

CDR3 residues: CASSPWTGTAGYTF. Written as DNA, the CDR3 is TGTGCCAGCAGCCCCTGGACAGGGACGGCGGGCTACACCTTC. This chain joins TRBV5-8 and TRBJ1-2, with TRBD1 identical over 8 bases. CDR1 is SGHTS and CDR2 is YDEGEE in the germline V gene. The CDR3 runs to 14 residues. After removal of 4 bases from V and 8 bases from J, the junction contained 10 bases not matched to a gene.

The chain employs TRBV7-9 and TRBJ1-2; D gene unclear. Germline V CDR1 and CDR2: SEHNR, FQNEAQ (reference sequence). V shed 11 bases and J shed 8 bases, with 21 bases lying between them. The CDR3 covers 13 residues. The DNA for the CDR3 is TGTGCCTGCACCCCGGAGGGAGAAAGCGGCTACACCTTC. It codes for CACTPEGESGYTF.

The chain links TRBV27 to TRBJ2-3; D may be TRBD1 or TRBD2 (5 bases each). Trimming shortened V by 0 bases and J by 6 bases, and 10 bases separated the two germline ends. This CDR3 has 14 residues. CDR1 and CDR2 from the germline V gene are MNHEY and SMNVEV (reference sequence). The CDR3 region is CASSLSRWGDTQYF. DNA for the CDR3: TGTGCCAGCAGTTTATCCCGGTGGGGGGATACGCAGTATTTT.

The CDR3 loop reads CASSSRLQGGTFSEPQHF. CDR3 nucleotide sequence: TGTGCCAGCAGTTCCCGATTACAGGGGGGTACCTTTTCCGAGCCCCAGCATTTT. The chain links TRBV27 to TRBJ1-5, with TRBD1 identical over 8 bases. Trimming at V came to 4 bases and at J to 8 bases, leaving 19 bases not matched to a gene. Germline V gene sequence: CDR1 MNHEY, CDR2 SMNVEV (reference sequence). The CDR3 length is 18 residues.